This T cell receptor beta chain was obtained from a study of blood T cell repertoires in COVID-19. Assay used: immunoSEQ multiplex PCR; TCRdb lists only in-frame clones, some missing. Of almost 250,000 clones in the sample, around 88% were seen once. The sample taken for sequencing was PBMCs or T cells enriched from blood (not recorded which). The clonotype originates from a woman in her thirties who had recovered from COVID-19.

Written as DNA, the CDR3 is TGTGCCAGCAGTGTTGACAGGACGGCCGAGCAGTACTTC. Translation gives CASSVDRTAEQYF. The chain joins TRBV2 to TRBJ2-7; tentatively, D is TRBD1 (6 bases). Trimming stripped 4 bases from V and 6 bases from J, with 13 bases between. The CDR3 has 13 residues. Per germline, CDR1 SNHLY and CDR2 FYNNEI.